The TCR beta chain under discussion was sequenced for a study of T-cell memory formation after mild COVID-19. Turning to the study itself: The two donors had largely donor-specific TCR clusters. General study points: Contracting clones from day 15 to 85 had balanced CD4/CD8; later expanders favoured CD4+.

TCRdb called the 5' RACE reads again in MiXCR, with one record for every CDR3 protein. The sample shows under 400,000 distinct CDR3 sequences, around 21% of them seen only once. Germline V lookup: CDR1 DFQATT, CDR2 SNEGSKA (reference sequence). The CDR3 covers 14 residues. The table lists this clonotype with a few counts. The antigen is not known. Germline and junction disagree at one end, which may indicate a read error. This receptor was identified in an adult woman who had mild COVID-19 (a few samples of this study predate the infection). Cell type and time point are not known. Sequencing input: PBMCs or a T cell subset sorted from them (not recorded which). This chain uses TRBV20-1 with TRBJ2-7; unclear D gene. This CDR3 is CSARTVSSSSEQYF. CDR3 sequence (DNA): TGCAGTGCTAGAACCGTCTCCAGCTCCTCCGAGCAGTACTTC.